The sequence of this T cell receptor beta chain was determined in a study of identical twins. Carrying unique molecular identifiers, the cDNA also gained a universal primer site through template switching. TCRdb independently ran MiXCR on the 5' RACE reads; one entry per CDR3 protein. The table has about 480,000 distinct CDR3 sequences, approximately 15% seen once. There are a few counts of this clonotype. Its antigen is still unknown. Overall study results and limits: There were fewer insertions in abundant cord blood beta clonotypes, but memory repertoires showed no such pattern.

The sample also formed part of further work on yellow fever vaccine responses in identical twins.

The receptor was derived from a woman under 30 in good health. Sequenced input: CD4+ T cells sorted from blood.

CDR3 sequence: CASSRTTSGYEQYF. CDR3 sequence (DNA): TGTGCCAGCAGCCGAACGACTAGCGGCTACGAGCAGTACTTC. The chain combines TRBV5-6 with TRBJ2-7; 9 bases match TRBD2. Germline CDR1 SGHDT, CDR2 YYEEEE. V lost 4 bases to trimming and J lost 3 bases; unmatched junction nucleotides: 5. CDR3 length: 14 amino acids.